What follows describes a single T cell receptor (beta chain). Its antigen is unknown. Amplification used 60 Vbeta primers and 13 Jbeta primers. The method was immunoSEQ multiplex PCR; TCRdb's version includes in-frame clones alone and lacks a portion of them. The table records some 180,000 clones, just over 75% of them present only once. The germline CDR1 and CDR2 sequences are SGHTA and FQGNSA. Trimming at V came to 3 bases and at J to 1 base, leaving 3 bases not matched to a gene. CDR3 size: 16 residues. This sample was taken from a study of cytomegalovirus exposure and HLA in healthy donors. Whole-study findings and limits: Later analysis associated a missense DCLRE1C variant with TCR beta V- and J-gene trimming. Because they were indistinguishable, some V segments, including TRBV6-2 and TRBV6-3, were excluded.

The gene calls are TRBV7-2 and TRBJ1-6; 7 nucleotides line up with TRBD1. Sequencing used PBMCs. The origin of this receptor is a man between 18 and 29 years old in good health and CMV-seronegative. CDR3 region: CASSFIQGSYNSPLHF. The DNA for the CDR3 is TGTGCCAGCAGCTTTATACAGGGGTCCTATAATTCACCCCTCCACTTT.